Below are 26 T cell receptor beta chains sequenced from a single sample in a study of cytomegalovirus exposure and HLA in healthy donors. The PCR had 60 Vbeta and 13 Jbeta primers. Only in-frame clones appear in the TCRdb table, and some are missing; sequencing was by immunoSEQ multiplex PCR. The profile shows about 130,000 clones, about four fifths of them singletons. Sequences were obtained from PBMCs. The receptors stem from a woman in her thirties or forties in good health and CMV-seronegative.

The chain links TRBV9 to TRBJ1-1; maybe TRBD1 (5 bases). Germline assignment: CDR1 SGDLS and CDR2 YYNGEE. This CDR3 has 13 amino acids. V dropped 0 bases and J dropped 4 bases, with 7 bases sitting between them. DNA for the CDR3: TGTGCCAGCAGCGTAGAAAGGGGCACTGAAGCTTTCTTT. This codes for CASSVERGTEAFF.

The chain is built from TRBV18 and TRBJ2-3, with D possibly matching TRBD2 (5 bases). The CDR3 loop spans 16 amino acids. Germline V CDR1 and CDR2: KGHSH, LQKENI. The germline V and J ends were trimmed by 2 bases and 3 bases, with 15 bases remaining between them. CDR3 DNA: TGTGCCAGCTCACCAATTGCACGGGGATTAACAGATACGCAGTATTTT. It translates to CASSPIARGLTDTQYF.

This rearrangement joins TRBV6-5 to TRBJ2-5, with 9 bases aligning to TRBD1. Germline V gives CDR1 MNHEY, CDR2 SVGAGI. Germline trimming cut 6 bases from V and 11 bases from J; bases unmatched to any gene: 4. The CDR3 covers 11 residues. CDR3 DNA sequence: TGTGCCAGCAGCCACGGGACAGGGCAGTACTTC. Its translation: CASSHGTGQYF.

In nucleotides, the CDR3 is TGTGCCAGCAGCGGGGGACTATCGGGAACCGGGGAGCTGTTTTTT. The encoded protein is CASSGGLSGTGELFF. The chain uses TRBV7-9 and TRBJ2-2; 7 nucleotides line up with TRBD2. Losses at the gene ends were 5 bases for V and 5 bases for J; bases not matched to a gene: 8. Per germline, CDR1 SEHNR and CDR2 FQNEAQ (reference sequence). The CDR3 runs to 15 residues.

The V call is TRBV7-9, the J call TRBJ2-7, with D possibly being TRBD2 (5 bases). CDR1 SEHNR and CDR2 FQNEAQ come from the germline V gene (reference sequence). The ends were cut back, 3 bases at V and 6 bases at J, with 9 bases in the middle. The length of the CDR3 is 12 residues. The CDR3 here is CASSLEAVEQYF. Written as DNA, the CDR3 is TGTGCCAGCAGCTTGGAAGCGGTCGAGCAGTACTTC. The complete variable domain, with remaining parts taken from reference TRBV7-9 and TRBJ2-7, reads DTGVSQNPRHKITKRGQNVTFRCDPISEHNRLYWYRQTLGQGPEFLTYFQNEAQLEKSRLLSDRFSAERPKGSFSTLEIQRTEQGDSAMYLCASSLEAVEQYFGPGTRLTVT.

The gene calls are TRBV9 and TRBJ1-6, with D uncertain. The germline gives CDR1 SGDLS, CDR2 YYNGEE. The V end was cut by 3 bases, the J end by 7 bases, with 11 bases between. This CDR3 is 14 amino acids long. The CDR3 spells CASSEPTPNSPLHF. The CDR3 nucleotides are TGTGCCAGCAGCGAGCCTACCCCGAATTCACCCCTCCACTTT. The full variable domain, rest sourced from reference TRBV9 and TRBJ1-6, is DSGVTQTPKHLITATGQRVTLRCSPRSGDLSVYWYQQSLDQGLQFLIQYYNGEERAKGNILERFSAQQFPDLHSELNLSSLELGDSALYFCASSEPTPNSPLHFGNGTRLTVT.

This clone was found a few times. The chain combines TRBV5-4 with TRBJ2-1, with unresolved D. Trimming stripped 3 bases from V and 4 bases from J, with 17 bases between. The V gene's germline CDR1 is SGHNT and CDR2 YYREEE (reference sequence). This CDR3 comprises 16 residues. CDR3: CASSSGRTVGYNEQFF. The CDR3 coding sequence is TGTGCCAGCAGCTCGGGTCGAACCGTCGGGTACAATGAGCAGTTCTTC. The full variable domain, with the rest looked up from reference TRBV5-4 and TRBJ2-1, is ETGVTQSPTHLIKTRGQQVTLRCSSQSGHNTVSWYQQALGQGPQFIFQYYREEENGRGNFPPRFSGLQFPNYSSELNVNALELDDSALYLCASSSGRTVGYNEQFFGPGTRLTVL.

A note on this clone: One end of the junction fails to match germline, which may point to a read error. The CDR3 region has the DNA TGTGCCAGCAGCGTCCTGGGTGCAGACTACCAAGGGACCCAGTACTTC. Protein sequence: CASSVLGADYQGTQYF. The V and J genes are TRBV14 and TRBJ2-5; possibly TRBD2 for D (5 bases). The CDR3 loop spans 16 amino acids. In germline, CDR1 is SGHDN, CDR2 FVKESK. Drawing the rest from reference TRBV14 and TRBJ2-5, the complete variable domain is EAGVTQFPSHSVIEKGQTVTLRCDPISGHDNLYWYRRVMGKEIKFLLHFVKESKQDESGMPNNRFLAERTGGTYSTLKVQPAELEDSGVYFCASSVLGADYQGTQYFGPGTRLLVL.

The chain has TRBV5-4 and TRBJ2-1; TRBD2 matches 14 bases. Germline trimming cut 0 bases from V and 7 bases from J; bases unmatched to any gene: 9. There are 18 residues in the CDR3. Germline loops: CDR1 SGHNT, CDR2 YYREEE (reference sequence). Written as DNA, the CDR3 is TGTGCCAGCAGCTTGGCCCCAACGACTAGCGGGAGGGGTAATGAGCAGTTCTTC. Translating gives CASSLAPTTSGRGNEQFF.

In its sample, this clone was seen a few times. The chain links TRBV5-6 to TRBJ1-3; the D gene is possibly TRBD1 (6 bases). This CDR3 has 15 residues. Trimming took 0 bases from V and 2 from J, leaving 9 bases between them. Germline assignment: CDR1 SGHDT and CDR2 YYEEEE. The CDR3 loop reads CASSLGGGTGNTIYF. The DNA for the CDR3 is TGTGCCAGCAGCTTGGGTGGGGGCACTGGAAACACCATATATTTT.

The rearrangement uses TRBV4-1 and TRBJ1-6, with 8 positions matching TRBD1. CDR1 and CDR2 (germline): MGHRA, YSYEKL. The V and J ends lost 4 bases and 10 bases, in that order; junction bases with no gene match: 9. This CDR3 contains 15 residues. DNA of the CDR3: TGCGCCAGCAGCCCCTGGCCAGGGGGCGGCTCACCCCTCCACTTT. Its translation is CASSPWPGGGSPLHF.

The rearrangement uses TRBV14 and TRBJ1-2, with no clear D. Germline V CDR1 and CDR2: SGHDN, FVKESK. The CDR3 consists of 15 residues. V lost 4 bases and J lost 9, with 21 bases in between. CDR3 coding DNA: TGTGCCAGCAGCCCCATGACGGCACTACCGCAGAGCTACACCTTC. This sequence encodes CASSPMTALPQSYTF.

The CDR3 loop is CASSPGGLAGTDTQYF. CDR3 DNA: TGTGCCAGCAGCCCCGGCGGACTAGCGGGCACAGATACGCAGTATTTT. The chain employs TRBV28 and TRBJ2-3, with TRBD2 matching over 10 bases. The junction had 7 bases not matched to a gene; V was cut back by 6 bases and J by 1 base. Germline V gene sequence: CDR1 MDHEN, CDR2 SYDVKM. CDR3 length: 16 residues.

The V call is TRBV7-9, the J call TRBJ2-7, with TRBD1 matching over 9 bases. This CDR3 contains 14 residues. V shed 6 bases and J 1 base; nucleotides not matched to a gene: 4. Germline loops: CDR1 SEHNR, CDR2 FQNEAQ (reference sequence). Here the CDR3 reads CASSGTGKSYEQYF. CDR3 DNA sequence: TGTGCCAGCAGTGGGACAGGGAAATCCTACGAGCAGTACTTC.

The chain joins TRBV4-1 to TRBJ1-2; 7 bases align to TRBD1. J lost 3 bases, V lost 6 bases, and 7 bases had no gene match. Germline V gives CDR1 MGHRA, CDR2 YSYEKL. The CDR3 runs to 14 residues. CDR3 sequence (DNA): TGCGCCAGCAGTCCAAACAGGGGAGACTATGGCTACACCTTC. This gives the protein CASSPNRGDYGYTF.

This chain links TRBV2 with TRBJ2-5; 9 nucleotides agree with TRBD2. The germline V gene has CDR1 SNHLY and CDR2 FYNNEI. CDR3 length: 16 residues. With V trimmed by 3 bases and J by 1 base, 6 bases remained unmatched. The CDR3 DNA follows: TGTGCCAGCAGTGAGAGACTAGCGGTCGTCCAAGAGACCCAGTACTTC. Translation gives CASSERLAVVQETQYF.

This clone is medium-sized. The chain couples TRBV15 to TRBJ2-7; 16 nucleotides match TRBD2. Germline CDR1 is LNHNV and CDR2 is YYDKDF (reference sequence). V lost 5 bases to trimming and J lost 5 bases; unmatched junction nucleotides: 6. The CDR3 has 16 residues. CDR3 residues: CATSLMGLAGGHEQYF. CDR3 in DNA: TGTGCCACCAGCTTAATGGGACTAGCGGGAGGGCACGAGCAGTACTTC. Full variable domain (missing parts from reference TRBV15 and TRBJ2-7): DAMVIQNPRYQVTQFGKPVTLSCSQTLNHNVMYWYQQKSSQAPKLLFHYYDKDFNNEADTPDNFQSRRPNTSFCFLDIRSPGLGDTAMYLCATSLMGLAGGHEQYFGPGTRLTVT.

V gene TRBV19 combines with J gene TRBJ1-5; D possibly corresponds to TRBD1 (5 bases). V gave up 6 bases and J gave up 3 bases, with 39 bases separating them. Germline V gives CDR1 LNHDA, CDR2 SQIVND (reference sequence). The CDR3 consists of 23 residues. CDR3 sequence: CASRPPLTTNGPTGRENNQPQHF. CDR3 DNA: TGTGCCAGTAGACCACCCCTTACTACCAACGGTCCTACGGGCAGGGAAAACAATCAGCCCCAGCATTTT.

The rearrangement joins TRBV28 to TRBJ2-7; 11 bases fit TRBD2. V was clipped by 6 bases and J by 3 bases; unmatched bases: 16. Germline V CDR1 and CDR2: MDHEN, SYDVKM. This CDR3 contains 18 residues. The CDR3 nucleotides are TGTGCCAGCAGCTCTCCCGGGACTAGCGGAATGATGAACTACGAGCAGTACTTC. Translating it yields CASSSPGTSGMMNYEQYF.

The rearrangement links TRBV9 to TRBJ1-1; 8 nucleotides match TRBD1. The CDR3 runs to 17 residues. CDR1 and CDR2 from the germline V gene are SGDLS and YYNGEE. Trimming cost V 3 bases and J 0 bases; bases outside gene matches: 10. As DNA, the CDR3 is TGTGCCAGCAGCGCTGGACAGGGTTTGGCCTTGAACACTGAAGCTTTCTTT. It encodes CASSAGQGLALNTEAFF.

Only one count was recorded for this clone. J is TRBJ2-1 and V is TRBV11-2, with 7 bases that match TRBD2. The V segment lost 1 base and the J segment 5 bases; nucleotides outside the gene matches: 5. CDR3 length: 15 residues. Germline V gives CDR1 SGHAT, CDR2 FQNNGV. The CDR3 bases are TGTGCCAGCAGCTTAGGAGGGAGGGTTGACAATGAGCAGTTCTTC. This codes for CASSLGGRVDNEQFF.

The chain has TRBV6-5 and TRBJ1-1, with a possible D match to TRBD1 (6 bases). Germline loops: CDR1 MNHEY, CDR2 SVGAGI. The CDR3 is 14 amino acids. V gave up 5 bases and J gave up 10 bases, with 20 bases separating them. For the CDR3, the DNA is TGTGCCAGCAGTGGGGGGGCAGGGAGGTCAAGAGCTTTCTTT. It codes for CASSGGAGRSRAFF.

The gene calls are TRBV4-2 and TRBJ1-4; tentatively, D is TRBD1 (6 bases). CDR3 length: 16 residues. Deletions cut 0 bases from V and 11 bases from J, with 19 bases between. From germline, CDR1 is LGHNA and CDR2 YNFKEQ. The CDR3 protein is CASSQEDGRGAPKLFF. The CDR3, as DNA: TGTGCCAGCAGCCAAGAGGACGGGCGGGGGGCGCCGAAACTGTTTTTT.

The J gene is TRBJ1-3, the V gene TRBV7-6; 10 positions match TRBD1. CDR3 size: 16 residues. Germline values: CDR1 SGHVS, CDR2 FNYEAQ. V trimming: 1 base; J trimming: 0 bases; junction bases outside the gene matches: 0. The CDR3 reads CASSLGTGGSGNTIYF. The CDR3 DNA is TGTGCCAGCAGCTTAGGGACAGGGGGCTCTGGAAACACCATATATTTT.

This clone was seen once. This chain connects TRBV27 to TRBJ2-2; D may be TRBD1 (6 bases). Trimming pared 6 bases from V and 8 bases from J, leaving 10 bases between. The CDR3 runs to 12 residues. CDR1 and CDR2 (germline): MNHEY, SMNVEV (reference sequence). CDR3 loop: CASRTGMGELFF. CDR3 DNA: TGTGCCAGCAGAACAGGGATGGGGGAGCTGTTTTTT.

The chain uses TRBV19 and TRBJ1-4; TRBD1 might be the D (6 bases). The V and J ends lost 7 bases and 7 bases respectively, with 13 bases between them. CDR1 is LNHDA and CDR2 is SQIVND in the germline V gene (reference sequence). There are 13 residues in the CDR3. CDR3 sequence: CASKAGGGEKLFF. The DNA of the CDR3 is TGTGCCAGTAAGGCGGGGGGCGGTGAAAAACTGTTTTTT.